The present T cell receptor (beta chain) was sequenced within a study of graft-versus-host responses after intestinal transplantation. The wider study: Recipients were all induced with anti-thymocyte globulin, then given tacrolimus and steroids for around 3 years.

This CDR3 has 15 residues. Trimming removed 3 bases from V and 0 bases from J, with 8 bases in between. The V gene's germline CDR1 is MGHRA and CDR2 YSYEKL. Method: immunoSEQ multiplex PCR; TCRdb's copy keeps in-frame clones and lacks some. The data hold fewer than 60,000 clones, with around 84% observed a single time. As for this clone: What it binds is unknown.

The chain has TRBV4-1 and TRBJ2-2; weak D call: TRBD2 (6 bases). The receptor was isolated from a human donor who was the organ donor for an intestinal transplant. Sequenced here: unstimulated CD4+ T cells sorted from spleen or lymph node cells, sampled before transplant. The CDR3 DNA is TGCGCCAGCAGCCATAGCGGAGCGAACACCGGGGAGCTGTTTTTT. This codes for CASSHSGANTGELFF.